Below, 9 T cell receptor beta chains from the same sample are listed, as sequenced in a study of T cell changes during pregnancy in multiple sclerosis. The method was immunoSEQ multiplex PCR; TCRdb's version includes in-frame clones alone and lacks a portion of them. The sample carries around 83,000 clones, 85% to 95% recorded once. The starting material was CD4+ T cells from peripheral blood mononuclear cells, obtained in the second trimester of pregnancy. These receptors were obtained from a female donor with multiple sclerosis, enrolled in a pregnancy study.

The J gene is TRBJ1-6, the V gene TRBV2; D is unclear. CDR3 length equals 12 residues. Germline values: CDR1 SNHLY, CDR2 FYNNEI. Trimming removed 10 bases at V and 9 bases at J, with 13 bases between. The CDR3 DNA is TGTGCCAACGGGGAGATGGGTTCACCCCTCCACTTT. Protein product: CANGEMGSPLHF.

The chain combines TRBV19 with TRBJ1-4, with a weak D call TRBD1 (5 bases). Germline V CDR1 and CDR2: LNHDA, SQIVND (reference sequence). The V gene lost 3 bases and the J gene lost 7 bases, with 15 bases spanning the gap. The CDR3 covers 15 residues. CDR3 DNA sequence: TGTGCCAGTAGTATCGACGGGACTCTATTTGAAAAACTGTTTTTT. As protein: CASSIDGTLFEKLFF.

CDR3 coding DNA: TGTGCCTGGAGTGCTGGGACAAAAAATAATTCACCCCTCCACTTT. The encoded protein is CAWSAGTKNNSPLHF. The chain combines TRBV30 with TRBJ1-6; the D gene is possibly TRBD1 (6 bases). The CDR3 runs to 15 residues. Germline assignment: CDR1 GTSNPN and CDR2 SVGIG (reference sequence). Trimming cost V 1 base and J 5 bases, with 12 bases left between them.

CDR3 nucleotide sequence: TGTGCCAGCAGCGTTACCGGGACTAGCGGGAACCACGAGCAGTACTTC. The encoded protein is CASSVTGTSGNHEQYF. The V gene is TRBV9, the J gene TRBJ2-7, with 13 bases identical to TRBD2. Germline V gene lookup returns CDR1 SGDLS and CDR2 YYNGEE. V trimming: 2 bases; J trimming: 5 bases; junction bases outside the gene matches: 7. The CDR3 is 16 residues long.

The chain joins TRBV5-1 to TRBJ1-3; tentatively, D is TRBD1 (5 bases). Germline CDR1 SGHRS, CDR2 YFSETQ. Trimming removed 0 bases at V and 0 bases at J, with 13 bases between. There are 17 residues in the CDR3. CDR3 sequence: CASSLAVGGGSGNTIYF. In nucleotides, the CDR3 is TGCGCCAGCAGCTTGGCCGTCGGGGGTGGCTCTGGAAACACCATATATTTT.

The V and J genes are TRBV6-1 and TRBJ2-3; D might be TRBD2 (6 bases). Germline assignment: CDR1 MNHNS and CDR2 SASEGT. Trimming removed 1 base at V and 9 bases at J, with 8 bases between. The CDR3 has 12 residues. CDR3: CASSEGDSTQYF. CDR3 DNA: TGTGCCAGCAGTGAAGGGGACTCGACGCAGTATTTT.

The chain links TRBV6-5 to TRBJ2-3; 7 nucleotides agree with TRBD2. Germline V gene sequence: CDR1 MNHEY, CDR2 SVGAGI. V was clipped by 2 bases and J by 6 bases; unmatched bases: 8. CDR3 length: 15 residues. DNA for the CDR3: TGTGCCAGCAGTTACCGGGCGGGAGCGACGGATACGCAGTATTTT. It is translated as CASSYRAGATDTQYF.

Note on this clone: The same CDR3 arises from other DNA sequences in this sample as well. The CDR3 reads CASSLRDQPQHF. CDR3 in DNA: TGTGCCAGCAGCTTACGAGATCAGCCCCAGCATTTT. This chain joins TRBV7-9 and TRBJ1-5; D ambiguous. V was cut by 2 bases and J by 5 bases, with 4 bases left in between. Germline CDR1 is SEHNR and CDR2 is FQNEAQ (reference sequence). The CDR3 extends over 12 amino acids.

V is TRBV29-1 and J is TRBJ1-2, with D perhaps TRBD1 (6 bases). This CDR3 spans 15 amino acids. The V end lost 3 bases, the J end lost 0 bases, and 14 bases lay between the germline ends. Germline CDR1 reads SQVTM; CDR2 reads ANQGSEA. As DNA, the CDR3 is TGCAGCGTTGATAGGGGAGGGGGACCTAACTATGGCTACACCTTC. Encoded protein: CSVDRGGGPNYGYTF.